The rows below give T cell receptor beta chains drawn from one sample of a study of cytomegalovirus exposure and HLA in healthy donors. TCRdb keeps only in-frame clones here, not all; method: immunoSEQ multiplex PCR. The sample has 100,000 to 150,000 clones, approximately 80% seen once. Material for sequencing was PBMCs. These receptors all stem from a young man in good health and CMV-seronegative. CDR3s include the opening cysteine and the closing phenylalanine or tryptophan. The D gene is left open where the match is weak. Size is omitted from some rows. Given values are once, few, many or a class for expanded clones.

TRBV2	TRBJ1-3	.	.	TGTGCCAGTACGACAGTGTGGGGAAACACCATATATTTT	CASTTVWGNTIYF
TRBV9	TRBJ2-7	.	TRBD1	TGTGCCAGCAGCGTGGCCGGGACAGACTACGAGCAGTACTTC	CASSVAGTDYEQYF
TRBV28	TRBJ1-4	.	.	TGTGCCAGCGGGTCCTTACAGGCGACTAATGAAAAACTGTTTTTT	CASGSLQATNEKLFF
TRBV4-3	TRBJ2-1	.	.	TGCGCCAGCAGCCCGTGGGGGGGCCAAGGAGATGAGCAGTTCTTC	CASSPWGGQGDEQFF
TRBV9	TRBJ2-1	.	.	TGTGCCAGCAGCCCCCCTGATCGGGGCGGGGGTCCAGGGGATGAGCAGTTCTTC	CASSPPDRGGGPGDEQFF
TRBV18	TRBJ1-1	few	.	TGTGCCAGCTCACCACCGCAACGGACAGCTGAAGCTTTCTTT	CASSPPQRTAEAFF
TRBV5-6	TRBJ1-1	few	.	TGTGCCAGCAGCTCGACCCTTGGGACTATGAACACTGAAGCTTTCTTT	CASSSTLGTMNTEAFF
TRBV19	TRBJ1-2	.	.	TGTGCCAGTAGTCTCGACCCAGGGCCGATCTATGGCTACACCTTC	CASSLDPGPIYGYTF
TRBV4-1	TRBJ2-1	.	TRBD2	TGCGCCAGCAGCCAATTTCTGCGGGGGAGCTCCTACAATGAGCAGTTCTTC	CASSQFLRGSSYNEQFF
TRBV27	TRBJ2-1	.	TRBD2	TGTGCCAGCAGTTTAAGGACTAGCGGGGGGGGTTTAAGGGAGCAGTTCTTC	CASSLRTSGGGLREQFF
TRBV9	TRBJ2-5	.	.	TGTGCCAGCAGCGTAGCCACTTCTCAAGGAGGGACCCAGTACTTC	CASSVATSQGGTQYF
TRBV15	TRBJ1-1	.	.	TGTGCCACCAGCAGAGATGGGGGCGGCTTGAACACTGAAGCTTTCTTT	CATSRDGGGLNTEAFF
TRBV6-5	TRBJ1-2	.	.	TGTGCCAGCAGTTACTCGTGGGGGGATGGCTACACCTTC	CASSYSWGDGYTF
TRBV6-5	TRBJ2-7	.	.	TGTGCCAGCAGTTACATTCAGCGGGTTTCCTACGAGCAGTACTTC	CASSYIQRVSYEQYF
TRBV6-1	TRBJ1-1	.	.	TGTGCCAGCAGTGTAGGGGTGGCACCTGAGAACACTGAAGCTTTCTTT	CASSVGVAPENTEAFF
TRBV7-2	TRBJ2-5	.	TRBD1	TGTGCCAGCAGCTTAGCCCGGACAGGGGGAGAGACCCAGTACTTC	CASSLARTGGETQYF
TRBV19	TRBJ1-5	once	TRBD1	TGTGCCAGTAGCTTCGACAGGGATCAGCCCCAGCATTTT	CASSFDRDQPQHF
TRBV14	TRBJ2-1	.	TRBD2	TGTGCCAGCAGCCAAGATGTAAGGACTAGCGGCGCTATATACAATGAGCAGTTCTTC	CASSQDVRTSGAIYNEQFF
TRBV6-6	TRBJ2-1	.	.	TGTGCCAGCAGTTACCCACTTAACAATGAGCAGTTCTTC	CASSYPLNNEQFF
TRBV2	TRBJ2-2	.	.	TGTGCCAGCAGTGACAGGGAAACCGGGGAGCTGTTTTTT	CASSDRETGELFF
TRBV7-6	TRBJ1-1	.	.	TGTGCCAGCAGCTTAGGCTCACTCGGGTCCCCTGAAGCTTTCTTT	CASSLGSLGSPEAFF
TRBV10-3	TRBJ1-2	.	TRBD1	TGTGCCATCAGCATGGGACAGGGGGGCGGCTACACCTTC	CAISMGQGGGYTF
TRBV5-1	TRBJ2-7	.	TRBD1	TGCGCCAGCAGCGGGGGACAGGGAGCCTACGAGCAGTACTTC	CASSGGQGAYEQYF
TRBV27	TRBJ2-1	.	TRBD2	TGTGCCAGCAGGCGGACTAGCGGGGCCTACAATGAGCAGTTCTTC	CASRRTSGAYNEQFF
TRBV7-9	TRBJ1-1	.	TRBD1	TGTGCCAGCAGCTTCGCGACAGGGACGAACACTGAAGCTTTCTTT	CASSFATGTNTEAFF
TRBV6-1	TRBJ1-4	.	.	TGTGCCAGCAGTGAGGACATTTCAACTAATGAAAAACTGTTTTTT	CASSEDISTNEKLFF
TRBV23-1	TRBJ1-3	.	.	TGCGCCAGCAGTCACAAGGGGCGCGGAAACACCATATATTTT	CASSHKGRGNTIYF
TRBV19	TRBJ2-7	.	TRBD1	TGTGCCAGTAGCCCCTTGGACAGGAGCTCCTACGAGCAGTACTTC	CASSPLDRSSYEQYF
TRBV27	TRBJ1-1	few	.	TGTGCCAGCAGTTTACAGGGGTTGACTGAAGCTTTCTTT	CASSLQGLTEAFF
TRBV19	TRBJ1-2	.	.	TGTGCCAGTAGTCCCTGGACACCAGGGTGGGACAATGGCTACACCTTC	CASSPWTPGWDNGYTF
TRBV6-5	TRBJ2-7	few	.	TGTGCCAGCAGTTACAGCAGGGCGTACGAGCAGTACTTC	CASSYSRAYEQYF
TRBV7-2	TRBJ1-5	.	.	TGTGCCAGCAGCGATTCGGCGGGCCGAAGACGGCCCCAGCATTTT	CASSDSAGRRRPQHF
TRBV13	TRBJ2-7	.	.	TGTGCCAGCAGCTTAGGCGGAACAGGGTCGGTAGGCGAGCAGTACTTC	CASSLGGTGSVGEQYF
TRBV19	TRBJ2-2	.	.	TGTGCCAGTAGCCAAGTAACTTTCACCGGGGAGCTGTTTTTT	CASSQVTFTGELFF
TRBV9	TRBJ2-1	.	.	TGTGCCAGCAGCGTAGGTTCCCGGGGGAGTAACAATGAGCAGTTCTTC	CASSVGSRGSNNEQFF
TRBV5-4	TRBJ2-7	.	.	TGTGCCAGCAGCTTGAAGCAGGGGTACTCCTACGAGCAGTACTTC	CASSLKQGYSYEQYF
TRBV7-9	TRBJ1-6	.	.	TGTGCCAGCAGCTTAGGTGGACAGAATTCACCCCTCCACTTT	CASSLGGQNSPLHF
TRBV7-2	TRBJ2-3	.	TRBD2	TGTGCCAGCAGCTCCGTAGCGGGGGGATCCACAGATACGCAGTATTTT	CASSSVAGGSTDTQYF
TRBV20-1	TRBJ1-6	few	.	TGCAGTGCCCGGGAGAAGGCCCTCCACTTT	CSAREKALHF
TRBV7-9	TRBJ2-3	.	.	TGTGCCAGCAGCTTAGTGGACTTCACAGATACGCAGTATTTT	CASSLVDFTDTQYF
TRBV5-1	TRBJ2-1	few	.	TGCGCCAGCAGCCCGGACTGGAGCTCCTACAATGAGCAGTTCTTC	CASSPDWSSYNEQFF